This T cell receptor beta chain was captured by sequencing in a study of glioma-infiltrating T cells after dendritic cell vaccination (dated by TCRdb to 2016 to 2017). Regarding the complete study: The cohort comprised around 15 glioblastoma patients from Phase I and II dendritic cell vaccination trials, 9 newly diagnosed and 6 with recurrent disease. Autologous tumor lysate-pulsed dendritic cell vaccination was administered to the patients between 2003 and 2012. Each patient was given three intradermal dendritic cell vaccine injections, spaced two weeks apart, in the arm below the axilla. To make the vaccine, monocyte-derived dendritic cells were cultured for about seven days with IL-4 and GM-CSF and then pulsed overnight with autologous tumor lysate. Survival after dendritic cell vaccination was correlated with TCR sequencing metrics, such as TIL content and the overlap between tumor and blood repertoires. Tumor-infiltrating lymphocyte content was quantified and tumor and blood repertoires were compared in dendritic cell-vaccinated glioblastoma patients by deep sequencing of TCR beta CDR3 regions. Here is what the overall study found, with its caveats: The cohort was small and heterogeneous, only a few patients had full blood and tumor sets, and even fewer had initial-recurrent tumor pairs. No direct relationship between TCR clonality and survival was found, suggesting a diverse polyclonal response may matter. The TCR overlap response model with three groups was called speculative and said to need prospective validation. Longer time to progression and overall survival after dendritic cell vaccination were predicted by higher estimated pretreatment TIL content.

Selection of patients required sufficient residual fresh-frozen tumor tissue and over two years of available survival data. Molecular status otherwise varied across the glioblastoma patients, but none of them carried an isocitrate dehydrogenase mutation. PBMC were collected before vaccination, two weeks after the third vaccination, and at tumor progression if progression occurred. The Qiagen DNeasy Blood extraction Kit was used for extraction of genomic DNA. As to this clone: Its antigen specificity is not known. No much larger clone exists at a distance of one base, and base qualities are not known.

TCRB CDR3 regions were amplified from approximately 2 ug genomic DNA, or all available DNA if less, using the immunoSEQ assay. The multiplex PCR employed 60 forward primers targeting TCR V beta segments and 13 reverse primers targeting J beta segments. To estimate reads per starting template, synthetic control templates were spiked into each sample at limiting dilution. Sequencing produced 87 bp reads on the Illumina HiSeq System. The study's own analysis went as follows. PCR and sequencing errors were removed by merging closely related sequences with a nearest neighbor algorithm. TCR overlap was defined as the percentage of unique tumor TCR beta sequences that were also found in the peripheral blood of the same patient. The immuneACCESS repertoire file appears here via TCRdb, limited to in-frame rearrangements. These files lack a portion of the clones; in checked studies, under half of the deficit traces to unresolved V genes, and the cause of the others is not known. V, J and clone size are those of that table, while D and trimming were read from the DNA. This sample lists about 82,000 clones; roughly 90% were detected once. The ten largest clones capture approximately 3.2% of the sample.

The germline V gene provides CDR1 SGHRS and CDR2 YFSETQ. The germline V and J ends show losses of 0 bases and 1 base respectively, and no gene match explains 9 bases of the junction. From cysteine to phenylalanine, the CDR3 is 17 amino acids long. CDR3 DNA only is kept here, 51 bases in frame from base 1. This sequence uses TRBV5-1 and TRBJ1-1, and 7 bases in between align with TRBD1. The TCR comes from a human donor with glioblastoma. The material sequenced was blood, taken before dendritic cell vaccination. The sequence in DNA is TGCGCCAGCAGCTTGGCCTACCAACAGGGGAGGAACACTGAAGCTTTCTTT. This sequence encodes CASSLAYQQGRNTEAFF.